The clone carrying this T cell receptor beta chain was found many times. Patients were excluded because of uncontrolled infection, other autoimmune disease, pregnancy or lactation. The junction had 4 bases not matched to a gene; V was cut back by 3 bases and J by 1 base. The V gene's germline CDR1 is MDHEN and CDR2 SYDVKM. The CDR3 consists of 15 residues. Authors of the study amplified TCR beta CDR3 regions from RNA transcripts. The HTBI set primed first-round TCR CDR3 RT-PCR. TCRdb itself ran the multiplex PCR reads through MiXCR, one entry per CDR3 protein. The sample records hundreds of thousands of distinct CDR3 sequences, roughly 14% being singletons. The sample belongs to a study of T cells in Graves' hyperthyroidism and ophthalmopathy.

What was sequenced was blood. The genes are TRBV28 and TRBJ2-5; 8 positions agree with TRBD1. This sequence was found in a woman between 45 and 65 years old with Graves' ophthalmopathy. The chain's CDR3 is CASSFSGQGQETQYF. The CDR3 DNA is TGTGCCAGCAGTTTTAGCGGACAGGGCCAAGAGACCCAGTACTTC.